This entry lists 5 T cell receptor beta chains sequenced from one sample in a study of T cell responses to AZD1222 COVID-19 vaccine. Here immunoSEQ multiplex PCR was the method, and the copy in TCRdb shows in-frame clones only, minus some. Among some 150,000 clones listed, roughly 90% were seen once. Specimen: peripheral blood, collected 28 days after the second AZD1222 dose. The receptors stem from an adult who received the AZD1222 COVID-19 vaccine.

This chain's CDR3 is CSASFREGENIQYF. CDR3 bases: TGCAGTGCTAGTTTCAGGGAGGGAGAAAACATTCAGTACTTC. The chain carries TRBV20-1 and TRBJ2-4; TRBD2 aligns across 7 bases. Germline V gives CDR1 DFQATT, CDR2 SNEGSKA (reference sequence). The CDR3 extends over 14 amino acids. Trimming removed 3 bases from V and 5 bases from J; junction bases left unmatched: 7.

The J gene is TRBJ2-1, the V gene TRBV4-1; 8 nucleotides line up with TRBD2. This CDR3 spans 18 amino acids. The J segment lost 3 bases and the V segment lost 3 bases, leaving 13 bases of the junction unmatched. Germline CDR1 reads MGHRA; CDR2 reads YSYEKL. CDR3 amino acids: CASSHSFSGKGVYNEQFF. The CDR3 DNA reads TGCGCCAGCAGCCATTCTTTTAGCGGGAAGGGTGTCTACAATGAGCAGTTCTTC.

The chain recombines TRBV25-1 with TRBJ1-2; D uncertain. V lost 8 bases, J lost 2 bases, and 15 bases lay in between. Germline CDR1 MGHDK, CDR2 SYGVNS. There are 14 residues in the CDR3. This chain's CDR3 is CASPSREQNYGYTF. The CDR3, as DNA: TGTGCCAGCCCAAGTAGGGAGCAGAACTATGGCTACACCTTC.

The chain employs TRBV3-1 (or the pseudogene TRBV3-2) and TRBJ1-2; D uncertain. The V gene lost 2 bases and the J gene lost 7 bases, with 8 bases spanning the gap. The germline V gene encodes CDR1 LGHDT and CDR2 YNNKEL (reference sequence). This CDR3 region has 12 residues. DNA of the CDR3: TGTGCCAGCAGCCAATGGAGCGTTGGCTACACCTTC. Translation gives CASSQWSVGYTF.

The gene calls are TRBV6-5 and TRBJ1-6, with D unresolved. Germline CDR1 MNHEY, CDR2 SVGAGI. V lost 2 bases to trimming and J lost 7 bases, with 9 bases between them. The length of the CDR3 is 14 residues. This CDR3 is CASSYETENSPLHF. CDR3 bases: TGTGCCAGCAGTTACGAGACGGAAAATTCACCCCTCCACTTT.